This T cell receptor beta chain was identified during a study of OX40 agonist ivuxolimab in advanced cancers. The protocol was immunoSEQ multiplex PCR, while the TCRdb copy is restricted to in-frame clones and leaves out a portion. The table records 100,000 or so clones, approximately 84% of them present only once. The V end lost 0 bases, the J end lost 0 bases, and 10 bases lay between the germline ends. The CDR3 is made up of 16 amino acids. Germline V CDR1 and CDR2: LGHNT, FRNRAP. The chain uses TRBV12-5 and TRBJ2-3; the D gene could be TRBD1 or TRBD2 (5 bases each). Source: CD4+ or CD8+ T cells sorted from blood, taken in a trial of the OX40 agonist ivuxolimab. The TCR was taken from an adult with an advanced solid tumor such as melanoma, head and neck, liver or kidney cancer. CDR3 sequence reads: CASGLVVGTSTDTQYF. The CDR3 nucleotides are TGTGCTAGTGGTTTGGTAGTGGGGACGAGCACAGATACGCAGTATTTT.